This T cell receptor (beta chain) was profiled in a study of T cells in Graves' hyperthyroidism and ophthalmopathy. The ends lost 5 bases at V and 5 bases at J; junction bases unmatched: 7. Germline CDR1 reads SGHAT; CDR2 reads FQDESV (reference sequence). The CDR3 is 14 amino acids. Researchers barred patients who had uncontrolled infection, other autoimmune disease, pregnancy or lactation. Diagnoses rested on clinical symptoms, serum thyroxine and TRAb, thyroid ultrasound and orbital computed tomography. Template material for amplifying TCR beta CDR3 regions consisted of RNA transcripts. HTBI primers were the set used in a first-round RT-PCR of the TCR CDR3. TCRdb re-called the multiplex PCR reads through MiXCR, storing one row per CDR3 protein. The sample lists 360,000 or so distinct CDR3 sequences; approximately 16% were seen once.

The chain couples TRBV11-1 to TRBJ2-3; 7 nucleotides line up with TRBD1. The material sequenced was blood. The sequence derives from a woman aged 60-75 years with Graves' ophthalmopathy. The CDR3 sequence is CASSRRDSLDTQYF. The CDR3 DNA follows: TGTGCCAGCAGCCGCCGGGACAGTCTAGATACGCAGTATTTT.